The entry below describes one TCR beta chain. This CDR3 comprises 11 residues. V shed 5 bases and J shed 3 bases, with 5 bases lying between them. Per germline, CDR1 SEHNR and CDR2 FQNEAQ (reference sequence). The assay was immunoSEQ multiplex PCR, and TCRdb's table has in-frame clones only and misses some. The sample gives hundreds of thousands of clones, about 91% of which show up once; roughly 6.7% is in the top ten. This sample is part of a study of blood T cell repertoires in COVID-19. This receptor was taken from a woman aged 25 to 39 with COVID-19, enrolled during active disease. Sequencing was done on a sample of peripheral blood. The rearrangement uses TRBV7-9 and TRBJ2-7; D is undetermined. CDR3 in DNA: TGTGCCAGCAGCCCGTACTACGAGCAGTACTTC. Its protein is CASSPYYEQYF.